These T cell receptor beta chains were read from a single sample in a study of CD4+ T cells in melanoma. The table came from immunoSEQ multiplex PCR; TCRdb's copy has only in-frame clones and leaves some out. The table has around 110,000 clones, around 92% seen once; the top ten hold 2.5% to 3.5%. What was sequenced was peripheral blood. The receptors were gathered from a human donor with melanoma. The CDR3 runs from the conserved cysteine through the conserved F or W. Each record gives: CDR3 DNA, CDR3 protein, J gene, V gene, clone size, D gene. D genes are given only for firm matches. Part of the rows lack a size; the others show once, few, many or a class for expanded clones.

cdr3_nt: TGTGCCAGCAGCAAGACGGGACAGGGGAACACTGAAGCTTTCTTT
cdr3_aa: CASSKTGQGNTEAFF
j_call: TRBJ1-1
v_call: TRBV7-6
clone_size: .
d_call: TRBD1

cdr3_nt: TGTGCCAGCAGCCGGGAGGGTGGAGAGACCCAGTACTTC
cdr3_aa: CASSREGGETQYF
j_call: TRBJ2-5
v_call: TRBV6-4
clone_size: once
d_call: TRBD2

cdr3_nt: TGTGCCAGCAAGCTGGTTCGTACGGGGGCAGAGACCCAGTACTTC
cdr3_aa: CASKLVRTGAETQYF
j_call: TRBJ2-5
v_call: TRBV2
clone_size: .
d_call: .

cdr3_nt: TGTGCCAGCAGCAGAGACAGGGTCGGGGAGACCCAGTACTTC
cdr3_aa: CASSRDRVGETQYF
j_call: TRBJ2-5
v_call: TRBV7-9
clone_size: .
d_call: TRBD1

cdr3_nt: TGCGCCAGCAGCCAAGTGGGGGGACCCCTTAACTATGGCTACACCTTC
cdr3_aa: CASSQVGGPLNYGYTF
j_call: TRBJ1-2
v_call: TRBV4-1
clone_size: .
d_call: .

cdr3_nt: TGTGCCAGCGAAAAGGACAGGGCTAATGAAAAACTGTTTTTT
cdr3_aa: CASEKDRANEKLFF
j_call: TRBJ1-4
v_call: TRBV6-1
clone_size: .
d_call: TRBD1

cdr3_nt: TGTGCCAGCAGCACCCGAACGGCGGGACTCTCCTACAATGAGCAGTTCTTC
cdr3_aa: CASSTRTAGLSYNEQFF
j_call: TRBJ2-1
v_call: TRBV7-9
clone_size: .
d_call: .

cdr3_nt: TGTGCCAGCAGCTCCGCTCCGGGGTCAGGGTTTGGGACCCAGTACTTC
cdr3_aa: CASSSAPGSGFGTQYF
j_call: TRBJ2-5
v_call: TRBV7-2
clone_size: .
d_call: .

cdr3_nt: TGTGCCAGCAGTACAGGGACGGGGAGGGGCGAGCAGTACTTC
cdr3_aa: CASSTGTGRGEQYF
j_call: TRBJ2-7
v_call: TRBV11-1
clone_size: .
d_call: .

cdr3_nt: TGTGCCAGCAGCCCCGCAGGGTGGTCGGGGGAAAAACTGTTTTTT
cdr3_aa: CASSPAGWSGEKLFF
j_call: TRBJ1-4
v_call: TRBV7-9
clone_size: once
d_call: .

cdr3_nt: TGTGCCAGCAGCTTGGTAGGGCGTGAGGCCAAAAACATTCAGTACTTC
cdr3_aa: CASSLVGREAKNIQYF
j_call: TRBJ2-4
v_call: TRBV7-2
clone_size: .
d_call: .

cdr3_nt: TGTGCTAGTGGTTTGCCTGACAGGGGAACACCTGAAGCTTTCTTT
cdr3_aa: CASGLPDRGTPEAFF
j_call: TRBJ1-1
v_call: TRBV12-5
clone_size: .
d_call: TRBD1

cdr3_nt: TGTGCCAGTAGTAACAGGGAACCCTATGGCTACACCTTC
cdr3_aa: CASSNREPYGYTF
j_call: TRBJ1-2
v_call: TRBV19
clone_size: few
d_call: .

cdr3_nt: TGTGCCAGCAGCTTAGAGGCCGGGACAGGGGAGGAGCAGTTCTTC
cdr3_aa: CASSLEAGTGEEQFF
j_call: TRBJ2-1
v_call: TRBV7-6
clone_size: .
d_call: TRBD1

cdr3_nt: TGCGCCAGCAGCCCGGTAGCGGGATCGGACACCGGGGAGCTGTTTTTT
cdr3_aa: CASSPVAGSDTGELFF
j_call: TRBJ2-2
v_call: TRBV5-1
clone_size: .
d_call: TRBD2

cdr3_nt: TGTGCCAGCAGCCCTGGGACAGGCCAGGGGGACACTGAAGCTTTCTTT
cdr3_aa: CASSPGTGQGDTEAFF
j_call: TRBJ1-1
v_call: TRBV7-7
clone_size: .
d_call: TRBD1

cdr3_nt: TGCAGTTCCCGGAGGGGGCCCGGCTACACCTTC
cdr3_aa: CSSRRGPGYTF
j_call: TRBJ1-2
v_call: TRBV20-1
clone_size: .
d_call: TRBD1

cdr3_nt: TGCGCCAGCAGCTTGGCCGACAGGGGAGGTGGCTACACCTTC
cdr3_aa: CASSLADRGGGYTF
j_call: TRBJ1-2
v_call: TRBV5-1
clone_size: .
d_call: TRBD1

cdr3_nt: TGTGCCAGCAGAACACAGGGGGGCTACACAGATACGCAGTATTTT
cdr3_aa: CASRTQGGYTDTQYF
j_call: TRBJ2-3
v_call: TRBV6-1
clone_size: .
d_call: TRBD1

cdr3_nt: TGTGCCAGCAGCCACTATTTCCGACAATCGAACACCGGGGAGCTGTTTTTT
cdr3_aa: CASSHYFRQSNTGELFF
j_call: TRBJ2-2
v_call: TRBV7-9
clone_size: .
d_call: .

cdr3_nt: TGTGCCAGCAGCCGGGACTCTCTGTACCAAGAGACCCAGTACTTC
cdr3_aa: CASSRDSLYQETQYF
j_call: TRBJ2-5
v_call: TRBV5-4
clone_size: once
d_call: .

cdr3_nt: TGTGCCTGGAGTGTAGGGGTCACCGGGGAGCTGTTTTTT
cdr3_aa: CAWSVGVTGELFF
j_call: TRBJ2-2
v_call: TRBV30
clone_size: .
d_call: .

cdr3_nt: TGCGCCAGCAGCCTAGGGACTAGCGGGAGGATCAACGAGCAGTACTTC
cdr3_aa: CASSLGTSGRINEQYF
j_call: TRBJ2-7
v_call: TRBV5-1
clone_size: .
d_call: TRBD2

cdr3_nt: TGTGCCAGCAGAGCCGAGGGGAACTATGGCTACACCTTC
cdr3_aa: CASRAEGNYGYTF
j_call: TRBJ1-2
v_call: TRBV6-6
clone_size: .
d_call: .

cdr3_nt: TGTGCCAGCTCACCTACACCCGGACTCGTTTCTGAAGCTTTCTTT
cdr3_aa: CASSPTPGLVSEAFF
j_call: TRBJ1-1
v_call: TRBV18
clone_size: .
d_call: .

cdr3_nt: TGTGCCAGCAGTGATGAGTTAGGGGACAATCAGCCCCAGCATTTT
cdr3_aa: CASSDELGDNQPQHF
j_call: TRBJ1-5
v_call: TRBV2
clone_size: .
d_call: .

cdr3_nt: TGTGCCAGCAGCTTAGCGGCGGGACCAGCGGGAGGCTTAACCGGGGAGCTGTTTTTT
cdr3_aa: CASSLAAGPAGGLTGELFF
j_call: TRBJ2-2
v_call: TRBV7-6
clone_size: .
d_call: TRBD2

cdr3_nt: TGTGCCACCAGCAGAGTCCCCTACGGTCAAGAGACCCAGTACTTC
cdr3_aa: CATSRVPYGQETQYF
j_call: TRBJ2-5
v_call: TRBV15
clone_size: .
d_call: .

cdr3_nt: TGCGCCAGCAGCTTGACACCTACTAGCGGGGGGAGAGAGACCCAGTACTTC
cdr3_aa: CASSLTPTSGGRETQYF
j_call: TRBJ2-5
v_call: TRBV5-1
clone_size: once
d_call: TRBD2

cdr3_nt: TGTGCCAGCTCACTGGGACTAGCGGGAGTTACCGGGGAGCTGTTTTTT
cdr3_aa: CASSLGLAGVTGELFF
j_call: TRBJ2-2
v_call: TRBV18
clone_size: .
d_call: TRBD2

cdr3_nt: TGCAGCGTTCAGGCTAGCGGCTCCTACGAGCAGTACTTC
cdr3_aa: CSVQASGSYEQYF
j_call: TRBJ2-7
v_call: TRBV29-1
clone_size: .
d_call: TRBD2